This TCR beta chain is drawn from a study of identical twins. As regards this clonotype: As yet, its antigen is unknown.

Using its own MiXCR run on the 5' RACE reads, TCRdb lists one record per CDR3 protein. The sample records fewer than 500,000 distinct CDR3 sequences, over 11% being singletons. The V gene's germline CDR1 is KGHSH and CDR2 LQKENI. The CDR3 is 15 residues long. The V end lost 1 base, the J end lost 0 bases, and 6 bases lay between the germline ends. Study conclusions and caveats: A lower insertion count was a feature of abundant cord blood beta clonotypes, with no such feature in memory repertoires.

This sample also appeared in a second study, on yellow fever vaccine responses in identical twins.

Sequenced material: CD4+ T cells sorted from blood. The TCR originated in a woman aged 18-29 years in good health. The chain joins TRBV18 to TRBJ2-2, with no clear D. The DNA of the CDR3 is TGTGCCAGCTCACCACAAACTACGAACACCGGGGAGCTGTTTTTT. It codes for CASSPQTTNTGELFF.